Below are 20 T cell receptor beta chains sequenced from a single sample in a study of post-analysis software for immune sequencing data. Antigen specificity for these receptors is unknown. Unique molecular identifiers were carried by the TCR beta cDNA libraries. MiXCR, applied by TCRdb to the PCR reads, yields one record per CDR3 protein. The sample shows fewer than 850,000 distinct CDR3 sequences, 25% to 30% of them seen only once. General study results and limits: Roughly 5 TRBV segments (TRBV5-6, TRBV5-1 and TRBV20-1 among them) occurred more frequently in patients than in controls.

Input material: blood. The receptors come from a girl between 5 and 17 years old with multiple sclerosis.

In DNA, the CDR3 is TGCGCCAGCAGCGGACGATCGACAGGGGAATCCTACGAGCAGTACTTC. This encodes CASSGRSTGESYEQYF. The V and J genes are TRBV5-1 and TRBJ2-7; 8 bases agree with TRBD1. Germline trimming cut 4 bases from V and 1 base from J; bases unmatched to any gene: 10. From germline, CDR1 is SGHRS and CDR2 YFSETQ. The CDR3 runs to 16 residues. Using reference TRBV5-1 and TRBJ2-7 for the parts outside the CDR3, the full variable domain is KAGVTQTPRYLIKTRGQQVTLSCSPISGHRSVSWYQQTPGQGLQFLFEYFSETQRNKGNFPGRFSGRQFSNSRSEMNVSTLELGDSALYLCASSGRSTGESYEQYFGPGTRLTVT.

The chain combines TRBV4-2 with TRBJ1-1, with D uncertain. From germline, CDR1 is LGHNA and CDR2 YNFKEQ. This CDR3 has 15 residues. The germline V and J ends were trimmed by 0 bases and 3 bases, with 11 bases remaining between them. The DNA of the CDR3 is TGTGCCAGCAGCCAAGATCGCGGGAGACACACTGAAGCTTTCTTT. As protein: CASSQDRGRHTEAFF.

Turning to this clonotype: At one boundary the junction diverges from the germline segment, which might be a read error. The genes are TRBV7-9 and TRBJ2-2; 10 positions agree with TRBD1. The germline gives CDR1 SEHNR, CDR2 FQNEAQ (reference sequence). CDR3 size: 15 residues. CDR3: CTSSQGQGNAGELFF. In DNA form, the CDR3 reads TGTACCAGCAGCCAGGGACAGGGGAACGCCGGGGAGCTGTTTTTT.

This clonotype was seen only a few times. J is TRBJ2-1 and V is TRBV2; D is uncertain. CDR1 is SNHLY, CDR2 FYNNEI, per germline. With 3 bases removed from V and 2 bases from J, the gap between germline ends came to 8 bases. This CDR3 has 14 residues. The CDR3 nucleotides are TGTGCCAGCAGTGACGGGCCTACCTACAATGAGCAGTTCTTC. Protein sequence: CASSDGPTYNEQFF.

The chain recombines TRBV6-2 or TRBV6-3 with TRBJ2-1; 9 positions match TRBD1. Germline CDR1 MNHEY, CDR2 SVGEGT. This CDR3 comprises 13 residues. V trimming: 6 bases; J trimming: 11 bases; junction bases outside the gene matches: 8. The chain's CDR3 is CASSLDRGIQQFF. The CDR3, as DNA: TGTGCCAGCAGCCTCGACAGGGGGATTCAGCAGTTCTTC.

For this clonotype: Given a much more abundant clone one base away, this may be a read error. V usage is TRBV20-1 and J usage is TRBJ2-1; the D gene is possibly TRBD1 (5 bases). The CDR3 is 15 amino acids. In germline, CDR1 is DFQATT, CDR2 SNEGSKA (reference sequence). V lost 3 bases and J 10 bases, leaving 22 bases between the germline ends. CDR3 in DNA: TGCAGTGCTAGGAAATGGGGAAGACAGACCTACGAGCAGTTCTTC. It specifies CSARKWGRQTYEQFF.

The gene calls are TRBV20-1 and TRBJ2-4; D could derive from TRBD1 or TRBD2 (5 bases each). The J call is doubtful: the DNA matches TRBJ2-5 better. Germline CDR1 reads DFQATT; CDR2 reads SNEGSKA (reference sequence). CDR3 length equals 13 residues. CDR3 in amino acids: CSARSRGWQTQYF. CDR3 sequence (DNA): TGCAGTGCTAGATCGAGGGGTTGGCAGACCCAGTACTTC.

This clonotype has just a few counts. The rearrangement uses TRBV29-1 and TRBJ2-2; the D is unclear. This CDR3 has 11 amino acids. Germline CDR1 and CDR2: SQVTM and ANQGSEA. Trimming took off 7 bases at V and 3 bases at J, with 6 bases between the two ends. CDR3 in amino acids: CSAGHTGELFF. For the CDR3, the DNA is TGCAGCGCTGGACACACCGGGGAGCTGTTTTTT.

The rearrangement links TRBV2 to TRBJ1-5, with D possibly being TRBD1 (5 bases). Trimming removed 6 bases at V and 9 bases at J, with 18 bases between. The CDR3 is made up of 14 amino acids. The germline gives CDR1 SNHLY, CDR2 FYNNEI. This CDR3 reads CASSPGRGGTPQHF. For the CDR3, the DNA is TGTGCCAGCAGCCCGGGACGGGGAGGTACGCCCCAGCATTTT.

A few counts support this clonotype. The chain carries TRBV15 and TRBJ2-3, with TRBD2 identical over 8 bases. CDR3 size: 16 residues. V lost 1 base, J lost 1 base, and 4 bases stayed unmatched. CDR1 and CDR2 (germline): LNHNV, YYDKDF (reference sequence). The CDR3 DNA reads as TGTGCCACCAGCAGAGCAAGCGGGAGTGGCACAGATACGCAGTATTTT. As protein: CATSRASGSGTDTQYF.

The rearrangement uses TRBV27 and TRBJ2-3; maybe TRBD2 (6 bases). V lost 1 base and J 4 bases, leaving 12 bases between the germline ends. Germline V gene lookup returns CDR1 MNHEY and CDR2 SMNVEV (reference sequence). CDR3 length: 15 amino acids. This CDR3 is CASSLLGGFPDTQYF. DNA for the CDR3: TGTGCCAGCAGTTTATTAGGAGGGTTCCCAGATACGCAGTATTTT.

The chain couples TRBV7-2 to TRBJ2-7, with D unclear. CDR1 SGHTA and CDR2 FQGNSA come from the germline V gene. The CDR3 covers 13 residues. The V gene lost 10 bases and the J gene lost 0 bases, with 13 bases spanning the gap. CDR3 protein: CATRALNSYEQYF. CDR3 nucleotide sequence: TGTGCCACCCGTGCCTTGAACTCCTACGAGCAGTACTTC.

This clonotype was seen more than once but under ten times. The chain employs TRBV10-3 and TRBJ1-1, with 8 bases fitting TRBD1. CDR1 is ENHRY, CDR2 SYGVKD, per germline. Germline trimming cut 10 bases from V and 4 bases from J; bases unmatched to any gene: 8. CDR3 length: 13 amino acids. CDR3 amino acids: CASSTGEGTEAFF. The CDR3, as DNA: TGTGCCAGCTCGACAGGGGAGGGCACTGAAGCTTTCTTT.

The chain joins TRBV12-3 or TRBV12-4 to TRBJ2-5, with a possible D match to TRBD2 (6 bases). Trimming shortened V by 6 bases and J by 4 bases, and 12 bases separated the two germline ends. This CDR3 has 13 residues. CDR3 protein: CASREGGRETQYF. For the CDR3, the DNA is TGTGCCAGCAGAGAAGGAGGGAGAGAGACCCAGTACTTC.

The J gene is TRBJ1-1, the V gene TRBV20-1; D uncertain. Germline CDR1 and CDR2: DFQATT and SNEGSKA (reference sequence). The V end was cut by 4 bases, the J end by 0 bases, with 3 bases between. The CDR3 extends over 11 amino acids. In DNA form, the CDR3 reads TGCAGTGCTACCGTGAACACTGAAGCTTTCTTT. Its protein product is CSATVNTEAFF.

V and J are TRBV11-2 and TRBJ2-7; no definite D call. Matching the DNA end better, TRBJ2-5 makes the J call doubtful. The CDR3 covers 14 residues. The germline CDR1 and CDR2 sequences are SGHAT and FQNNGV. The CDR3 protein is CASSLDRLVETQYF. The CDR3 DNA sequence: TGTGCCAGCAGCTTAGACAGGCTGGTGGAGACCCAGTACTTC.

The table lists this clonotype with a few counts. The chain couples TRBV20-1 to TRBJ1-5; 10 positions agree with TRBD1. The CDR3 runs 14 residues. V trimming: 3 bases; J trimming: 6 bases; junction bases outside the gene matches: 5. Germline CDR1 reads DFQATT; CDR2 reads SNEGSKA (reference sequence). CDR3 DNA sequence: TGCAGTGCTAGGAGACAGGGGGCCGGTCAGCCCCAGCATTTT. This codes for CSARRQGAGQPQHF.

The V gene is TRBV20-1, the J gene TRBJ1-2; weak D call: TRBD1 (5 bases). Germline assignment: CDR1 DFQATT and CDR2 SNEGSKA (reference sequence). CDR3 length: 14 residues. Deletions cut 2 bases from V and 12 bases from J, with 22 bases between. DNA for the CDR3: TGCAGTGCTAGAAATATTGAGGGGATCGGGACCCACACCTTC. It codes for CSARNIEGIGTHTF.

The chain uses TRBV6-1 and TRBJ2-6; D remains unclear. Deletions cut 7 bases from V and 0 bases from J, with 7 bases between. CDR3 length equals 14 residues. Germline V gene data show CDR1 as MNHNS and CDR2 as SASEGT. This CDR3 reads CASKQHSGANVLTF. The CDR3 DNA reads TGTGCCAGCAAACAGCACTCTGGGGCCAACGTCCTGACTTTC.

This chain uses TRBV7-9 with TRBJ1-2, with 7 bases identical to TRBD1. The CDR3 extends over 14 amino acids. V trimming: 5 bases; J trimming: 8 bases; junction bases outside the gene matches: 11. The germline CDR1 and CDR2 sequences are SEHNR and FQNEAQ (reference sequence). The CDR3 nucleotides read TGTGCCAGCAGCGTAGACAGGGACCGGGGCGGCTACACCTTC. This codes for CASSVDRDRGGYTF.